This is a list of T cell receptor beta chains from one sample in a study of cytomegalovirus exposure and HLA in healthy donors. Here immunoSEQ multiplex PCR was the method, and the copy in TCRdb shows in-frame clones only, minus some. The sample lists around 140,000 clones, approximately 82% occurring once. Sequences were obtained from PBMCs. Receptor source: a woman aged 60-70 years in good health and CMV-seropositive. Each CDR3 is given with its conserved first and last residue. Fields, in order: D gene, V gene, clone size, J gene, CDR3 protein, CDR3 DNA. D genes are given only for firm matches. A row's size may be missing; if present it is once, few, many or a size class.

d_gene: TRBD1
v_gene: TRBV11-3
abundance: .
j_gene: TRBJ2-5
CDR3aa: CASSDNRGRRRETQYF
CDR3nt: TGTGCCAGCAGCGACAACAGGGGGCGCAGACGGGAGACCCAGTACTTC

d_gene: TRBD2
v_gene: TRBV7-2
abundance: .
j_gene: TRBJ2-5
CDR3aa: CASSSSGLAQETQYF
CDR3nt: TGTGCCAGCAGCTCTTCCGGACTAGCGCAGGAGACCCAGTACTTC

d_gene: .
v_gene: TRBV28
abundance: once
j_gene: TRBJ2-5
CDR3aa: CASSLAGRETQYF
CDR3nt: TGTGCCAGCAGTTTAGCAGGGAGGGAGACCCAGTACTTC

d_gene: TRBD2
v_gene: TRBV27
abundance: .
j_gene: TRBJ2-3
CDR3aa: CASSPLASSTDTQYF
CDR3nt: TGTGCCAGCAGTCCACTAGCGAGTAGCACAGATACGCAGTATTTT

d_gene: .
v_gene: TRBV5-6
abundance: .
j_gene: TRBJ2-5
CDR3aa: CASSSKAGPYQETQYF
CDR3nt: TGTGCCAGCAGCAGCAAGGCGGGGCCATACCAAGAGACCCAGTACTTC

d_gene: TRBD2
v_gene: TRBV5-1
abundance: .
j_gene: TRBJ2-7
CDR3aa: CASRPTSGNSYEQYF
CDR3nt: TGCGCCAGCAGACCGACTAGCGGGAACTCCTACGAGCAGTACTTC

d_gene: .
v_gene: TRBV7-8
abundance: .
j_gene: TRBJ1-2
CDR3aa: CASSPDGSYGYTF
CDR3nt: TGTGCCAGCAGCCCTGACGGGAGTTATGGCTACACCTTC

d_gene: .
v_gene: TRBV5-1
abundance: few
j_gene: TRBJ2-1
CDR3aa: CASSLDTSSYNEQFF
CDR3nt: TGCGCCAGCAGCTTGGACACCAGCTCCTACAATGAGCAGTTCTTC

d_gene: TRBD2
v_gene: TRBV28
abundance: .
j_gene: TRBJ2-1
CDR3aa: CASSLWSSGIGNEQFF
CDR3nt: TGTGCCAGCAGTTTATGGTCTAGCGGGATTGGAAATGAGCAGTTCTTC

d_gene: .
v_gene: TRBV5-1
abundance: .
j_gene: TRBJ1-1
CDR3aa: CASSLAGLQGAEAFF
CDR3nt: TGCGCCAGCAGCTTGGCCGGGCTCCAGGGCGCTGAAGCTTTCTTT

d_gene: TRBD1
v_gene: TRBV28
abundance: .
j_gene: TRBJ1-1
CDR3aa: CASRGQGRSQMNTEAFF
CDR3nt: TGTGCCAGCCGGGGACAGGGTCGATCACAGATGAACACTGAAGCTTTCTTT

d_gene: .
v_gene: TRBV28
abundance: .
j_gene: TRBJ2-1
CDR3aa: CASSFGPQNNEQFF
CDR3nt: TGTGCCAGCAGTTTTGGTCCTCAGAACAATGAGCAGTTCTTC

d_gene: .
v_gene: TRBV5-4
abundance: .
j_gene: TRBJ2-7
CDR3aa: CASSGPGGRSYEQYF
CDR3nt: TGTGCCAGCAGTGGACCCGGGGGGCGATCTTACGAGCAGTACTTC

d_gene: .
v_gene: TRBV5-1
abundance: .
j_gene: TRBJ1-2
CDR3aa: CASSLTGPNYGYTF
CDR3nt: TGCGCCAGCAGCTTGACAGGGCCCAACTATGGCTACACCTTC

d_gene: TRBD1
v_gene: TRBV27
abundance: .
j_gene: TRBJ1-2
CDR3aa: CASGGTGDGGYGYTF
CDR3nt: TGTGCCAGCGGCGGAACAGGGGACGGCGGCTATGGCTACACCTTC

d_gene: .
v_gene: TRBV9
abundance: .
j_gene: TRBJ2-7
CDR3aa: CASSLGAGAQEQYF
CDR3nt: TGTGCCAGCAGCTTGGGGGCGGGGGCGCAAGAGCAGTACTTC

d_gene: .
v_gene: TRBV28
abundance: .
j_gene: TRBJ2-2
CDR3aa: CASILAGGGELFF
CDR3nt: TGTGCCAGCATCCTCGCCGGGGGCGGGGAGCTGTTTTTT

d_gene: .
v_gene: TRBV4-1
abundance: .
j_gene: TRBJ2-7
CDR3aa: CASSQILWQKTYEQYF
CDR3nt: TGCGCCAGCAGCCAAATATTATGGCAGAAAACCTACGAGCAGTACTTC

d_gene: TRBD2
v_gene: TRBV4-1
abundance: .
j_gene: TRBJ2-2
CDR3aa: CASSQKLAGGSTGELFF
CDR3nt: TGCGCCAGCAGCCAAAAGCTAGCGGGAGGGAGCACCGGGGAGCTGTTTTTT

d_gene: .
v_gene: TRBV7-3
abundance: .
j_gene: TRBJ2-5
CDR3aa: CASSSRLGETQYF
CDR3nt: TGTGCCAGCAGCTCCAGGCTGGGAGAGACCCAGTACTTC

d_gene: TRBD2
v_gene: TRBV7-8
abundance: .
j_gene: TRBJ2-7
CDR3aa: CASSLVLSSGYEQYF
CDR3nt: TGTGCCAGCAGCTTAGTTCTGTCTAGCGGCTACGAGCAGTACTTC

d_gene: .
v_gene: TRBV7-2
abundance: .
j_gene: TRBJ2-1
CDR3aa: CASSLAPGTSGNEQFF
CDR3nt: TGTGCCAGCAGCTTAGCCCCGGGGACAAGCGGCAATGAGCAGTTCTTC

d_gene: TRBD2
v_gene: TRBV9
abundance: .
j_gene: TRBJ2-1
CDR3aa: CASNPGTSGYNEQFF
CDR3nt: TGTGCCAGCAACCCTGGGACTAGCGGGTACAATGAGCAGTTCTTC

d_gene: TRBD1
v_gene: TRBV27
abundance: .
j_gene: TRBJ2-7
CDR3aa: CASSLQGFGYEQYF
CDR3nt: TGTGCCAGCAGTCTACAGGGGTTCGGTTACGAGCAGTACTTC

d_gene: TRBD1
v_gene: TRBV10-3
abundance: once
j_gene: TRBJ1-2
CDR3aa: CAISEGTGVEVSYGYTF
CDR3nt: TGTGCCATCAGTGAAGGGACAGGGGTCGAAGTTTCCTATGGCTACACCTTC

d_gene: TRBD1
v_gene: TRBV14
abundance: .
j_gene: TRBJ1-1
CDR3aa: CASRARGADTEAFF
CDR3nt: TGTGCCAGCAGGGCCAGGGGGGCAGACACTGAAGCTTTCTTT